These 24 T cell receptor beta chains came from one sample sequenced in a study of neurological immune-mediated disorders. TCRdb re-called the 5' RACE reads through MiXCR, storing one row per CDR3 protein. The data show tens of thousands of distinct CDR3 sequences, roughly a tenth seen once. Time point noted: longitudinal time-point 1 (baseline). Sequencing was done on a sample of PBMCs. These receptors all stem from a man aged 30 to 39 in good health.

The table lists this clonotype with many counts. V is TRBV6-1 and J is TRBJ2-3, with 10 bases fitting TRBD1. Looked up from germline, CDR1 is MNHNS and CDR2 is SASEGT. V lost 10 bases to trimming and J lost 6 bases; unmatched junction nucleotides: 7. This CDR3 has 13 residues. DNA of the CDR3: TGTGCCACCCGGGACAGGGGAAGGGATACGCAGTATTTT. It is translated as CATRDRGRDTQYF.

This clonotype was observed many times. This chain uses TRBV28 with TRBJ2-7; D possibly corresponds to TRBD2 (6 bases). Germline CDR1 and CDR2: MDHEN and SYDVKM. The length of the CDR3 is 14 residues. The germline V and J ends were trimmed by 3 bases and 2 bases, with 11 bases remaining between them. The CDR3 coding sequence is TGTGCCAGCAGTTTGTTTAGCGGCCCCTACGAGCAGTACTTC. It yields the protein CASSLFSGPYEQYF. Looking up the rest from reference TRBV28 and TRBJ2-7 gives the full variable domain: DVKVTQSSRYLVKRTGEKVFLECVQDMDHENMFWYRQDPGLGLRLIYFSYDVKMKEKGDIPEGYSVSREKKERFSLILESASTNQTSMYLCASSLFSGPYEQYFGPGTRLTVT.

In this sample, this clonotype turned up many times. The CDR3 spells CASSWDQREGGQFF. CDR3 DNA sequence: TGTGCCAGCAGCTGGGACCAGCGGGAGGGGGGGCAGTTCTTC. This chain uses TRBV7-2 with TRBJ2-1, with 10 bases lining up with TRBD2. The CDR3 sequence is 14 residues long. Germline V gives CDR1 SGHTA, CDR2 FQGNSA. Germline trimming cut 4 bases from V and 12 bases from J; bases unmatched to any gene: 9.

J is TRBJ1-2 and V is TRBV19; TRBD1 matches at 9 bases. The V gene's germline CDR1 is LNHDA and CDR2 SQIVND (reference sequence). V was pared by 6 bases and J by 2 bases, with 7 bases of the junction left unmatched. The CDR3 contains 15 residues. In DNA form, the CDR3 reads TGTGCCAGTAGCCTACAGGGGGCGAAGAACTATGGCTACACCTTC. Translated: CASSLQGAKNYGYTF.

This clonotype was detected a few times. The CDR3 bases are TGTGCCAGCACCGCCCGGGGAGGGGAGGATGAAAAACTGTTTTTT. It specifies CASTARGGEDEKLFF. The gene calls are TRBV28 and TRBJ1-4; D might be TRBD1 (5 bases). The CDR3 runs 15 residues. Between the trimmed V and J ends, which lost 7 bases and 6 bases, there was a span of 18 bases. Germline V gene lookup returns CDR1 MDHEN and CDR2 SYDVKM.

This clonotype was recorded at least ten times. The chain has TRBV9 and TRBJ2-1; D is ambiguous. Per germline, CDR1 SGDLS and CDR2 YYNGEE. The germline V and J ends were trimmed by 3 bases and 0 bases, with 1 base remaining between them. The CDR3 has 12 amino acids. The CDR3 DNA reads as TGTGCCAGCAGCGGCTCCTACAATGAGCAGTTCTTC. Protein sequence: CASSGSYNEQFF. The complete variable domain, with remaining parts taken from reference TRBV9 and TRBJ2-1, reads DSGVTQTPKHLITATGQRVTLRCSPRSGDLSVYWYQQSLDQGLQFLIQYYNGEERAKGNILERFSAQQFPDLHSELNLSSLELGDSALYFCASSGSYNEQFFGPGTRLTVL.

This clonotype appeared many times. V is TRBV12-3 or TRBV12-4 and J is TRBJ1-1, with no clear D. The CDR3 is 13 amino acids. Trimming took 2 bases from V and 3 from J, leaving 7 bases between them. The CDR3 sequence: CASSLREDTEAFF. The CDR3 DNA sequence: TGTGCCAGCAGTTTACGCGAGGACACTGAAGCTTTCTTT.

The table lists this clonotype with many counts. The chain employs TRBV7-9 and TRBJ2-7; D is possibly TRBD1 or TRBD2 (5 bases each). CDR1 is SEHNR, CDR2 FQNEAQ, per germline (reference sequence). This CDR3 has 14 amino acids. V lost 6 bases and J lost 6, with 18 bases in between. CDR3 sequence (DNA): TGTGCCAGCAGTTTCATGGGGGAAATAGGCGAGCAGTACTTC. Protein sequence: CASSFMGEIGEQYF.

This clonotype was seen many times. The J gene is TRBJ2-2, the V gene TRBV28, with 8 bases matching TRBD1. This CDR3 has 17 amino acids. J was trimmed by 4 bases and V by 0 bases; bases with no gene match: 7. Germline V gene data show CDR1 as MDHEN and CDR2 as SYDVKM. The CDR3 loop reads CASSLWDRVISTGELFF. The CDR3 DNA reads TGTGCCAGCAGTTTATGGGACAGGGTTATTAGCACCGGGGAGCTGTTTTTT. Based on the CDR3 plus reference TRBV28 and TRBJ2-2, the full variable domain is DVKVTQSSRYLVKRTGEKVFLECVQDMDHENMFWYRQDPGLGLRLIYFSYDVKMKEKGDIPEGYSVSREKKERFSLILESASTNQTSMYLCASSLWDRVISTGELFFGEGSRLTVL.

The table lists this clonotype with many counts. The chain couples TRBV9 to TRBJ1-1; D unclear. The CDR3 loop spans 13 amino acids. Per germline, CDR1 SGDLS and CDR2 YYNGEE. V was clipped by 0 bases and J by 2 bases, with 5 bases between them. The DNA of the CDR3 is TGTGCCAGCAGCGTAGCTACTAACACTGAAGCTTTCTTT. Its translation: CASSVATNTEAFF.

This clonotype was counted many times. This chain links TRBV20-1 with TRBJ2-7, with D perhaps matching TRBD2 (6 bases). The CDR3 extends over 17 amino acids. Trimming cost V 0 bases and J 0 bases, with 18 bases left between them. Per the germline V gene, CDR1 is DFQATT and CDR2 is SNEGSKA (reference sequence). CDR3 residues: CSARDPAAGGTSYEQYF. The CDR3 DNA is TGCAGTGCTAGAGATCCGGCGGCGGGCGGGACCTCCTACGAGCAGTACTTC.

This clonotype appeared many times. The chain uses TRBV3-1 and TRBJ2-5, with a weak D call TRBD2 (6 bases). This CDR3 has 13 residues. The V end was cut by 4 bases, the J end by 3 bases, with 9 bases between. Germline CDR1 reads LGHDT; CDR2 reads YNNKEL (reference sequence). CDR3 region: CASSPSGEETQYF. CDR3 nucleotide sequence: TGTGCCAGCAGCCCTTCGGGGGAAGAGACCCAGTACTTC.

This clonotype was seen many times. The chain recombines TRBV24-1 with TRBJ2-7; D ambiguous. This CDR3 contains 12 residues. Germline V gives CDR1 KGHDR, CDR2 SFDVKD. Trimming shortened V by 3 bases and J by 0 bases, and 2 bases separated the two germline ends. The CDR3 DNA reads TGTGCCACCAGTGATAGCTCCTACGAGCAGTACTTC. It codes for CATSDSSYEQYF.

This clonotype was seen at least ten times. V usage is TRBV5-1 and J usage is TRBJ2-1, with TRBD1 matching 10 bases. CDR3 length: 14 residues. Germline values: CDR1 SGHRS, CDR2 YFSETQ. With V trimmed by 0 bases and J by 7 bases, 1 base remained unmatched. CDR3 amino acids: CASSLAGQGNEQFF. The CDR3 DNA follows: TGCGCCAGCAGCTTGGCGGGACAGGGGAATGAGCAGTTCTTC.

Ten or more counts support this clonotype. The gene calls are TRBV4-2 and TRBJ2-5; 11 bases fit TRBD2. In germline, CDR1 is LGHNA, CDR2 YNFKEQ. Unmatched junction bases numbered 4, after V lost 4 bases and J lost 0 bases. The CDR3 consists of 16 residues. In nucleotides, the CDR3 is TGTGCCAGCAGCCTCCGACTAGCGGGGAACCAAGAGACCCAGTACTTC. Its protein product is CASSLRLAGNQETQYF.

There are many counts of this clonotype. The chain combines TRBV18 with TRBJ2-7, with D possibly matching TRBD1 (6 bases). Germline V gene data show CDR1 as KGHSH and CDR2 as LQKENI. The CDR3 runs to 15 residues. Trimming stripped 3 bases from V and 1 base from J, with 13 bases between. Here the CDR3 reads CASSPPGQLSYEQYF. In DNA, the CDR3 is TGTGCCAGCTCACCTCCCGGACAGCTATCCTACGAGCAGTACTTC.

This clonotype was observed many times. The chain is built from TRBV3-1 and TRBJ1-6, with a possible D match to TRBD1 (6 bases). The CDR3 spans 15 residues. Trimming removed 3 bases from V and 8 bases from J, with 14 bases in between. Germline CDR1 is LGHDT and CDR2 is YNNKEL (reference sequence). The DNA of the CDR3 is TGTGCCAGCAGCCACCGAACAGGGAGGGATTCACCCCTCCACTTT. Translated, it gives CASSHRTGRDSPLHF.

This rearrangement joins TRBV12-3 or TRBV12-4 to TRBJ2-7; no clear D. This CDR3 spans 13 amino acids. Trimming removed 3 bases from V and 4 bases from J, with 10 bases in between. The chain's CDR3 is CASSFSDGYEQYF. The CDR3, as DNA: TGTGCCAGCAGTTTTAGTGACGGGTACGAGCAGTACTTC.

This clonotype was counted ten times or more. The gene calls are TRBV28 and TRBJ2-7; D might be TRBD1 (6 bases). Germline V gene lookup returns CDR1 MDHEN and CDR2 SYDVKM. The CDR3 sequence is 14 residues long. V shed 4 bases and J shed 2 bases, with 12 bases lying between them. For the CDR3, the DNA is TGTGCCAGCAGTTACCGGGACACTACCTACGAGCAGTACTTC. It specifies CASSYRDTTYEQYF.

On this clonotype: The missing conserved phenylalanine or tryptophan at the end of this CDR3 makes a read error likely. The V and J genes are TRBV24-1 and TRBJ2-2, with TRBD1 as a possible D gene (6 bases). This CDR3 is 14 amino acids long. With 5 bases removed from V and 6 bases from J, the gap between germline ends came to 12 bases. Per the germline V gene, CDR1 is KGHDR and CDR2 is SFDVKD. The CDR3 here is CATSVTGWAGELFS. As DNA, the CDR3 is TGTGCCACCAGTGTCACAGGGTGGGCCGGGGAGCTGTTTTCT.

Ten or more counts support this clonotype. The gene calls are TRBV27 and TRBJ1-4; 9 bases fit TRBD1. V was pared by 5 bases and J by 14 bases, with 9 bases of the junction left unmatched. The CDR3 consists of 13 residues. Germline V CDR1 and CDR2: MNHEY, SMNVEV (reference sequence). The CDR3, as DNA: TGTGCCAGCAGTACGAGGACAGGGGATAAGCTGTTTTTT. Translation gives CASSTRTGDKLFF. Complete variable domain (other parts from reference TRBV27 and TRBJ1-4): EAQVTQNPRYLITVTGKKLTVTCSQNMNHEYMSWYRQDPGLGLRQIYYSMNVEVTDKGDVPEGYKVSRKEKRNFPLILESPSPNQTSLYFCASSTRTGDKLFFGSGTQLSVL.

This clonotype was picked up many times. The rearrangement uses TRBV20-1 and TRBJ2-7; possibly TRBD1 for D (5 bases). V was clipped by 6 bases and J by 0 bases, with 15 bases between them. The CDR3 is 14 residues long. Germline values: CDR1 DFQATT, CDR2 SNEGSKA (reference sequence). This CDR3 is CSALGQGSSYEQYF. The CDR3 region has the DNA TGCAGTGCCCTGGGGCAGGGAAGCTCCTACGAGCAGTACTTC.

This clonotype was recorded at least ten times. The chain recombines TRBV28 with TRBJ2-7; D gene unclear. V was trimmed by 7 bases and J by 7 bases, leaving 17 bases between them. The CDR3 is 13 residues long. Germline loops: CDR1 MDHEN, CDR2 SYDVKM. CDR3 sequence (DNA): TGTGCCAGCAATCACCCCCCCGGAAGTGAGCAGTACTTC. The encoded protein is CASNHPPGSEQYF.

This clonotype has a count of ten or more. This chain joins TRBV29-1 and TRBJ1-4; D unresolved. The CDR3 consists of 11 residues. In germline, CDR1 is SQVTM, CDR2 ANQGSEA. V dropped 4 bases and J dropped 8 bases, with 8 bases sitting between them. CDR3 in DNA: TGCAGCGTTGGAGGTAGAGAAAAACTGTTTTTT. This encodes CSVGGREKLFF.